What follows are 23 T cell receptor beta chains derived from one specimen sequenced in a study of T cells after yellow fever vaccination (dated by TCRdb to between 2019 and 2020). The protocol used for the library was 5' RACE. The listed sequencing device is Illumina NovaSeq 6000. The raw public reads went through TCRdb reprocessing: fastp at Q25, MiXCR clone calling, in-frame beta chains kept. Here each entry gathers all rows of one CDR3 protein and keeps the most common genes and DNA. The sample table holds hundreds of thousands of distinct CDR3 sequences, of which approximately 5.2% were seen once. The ten largest clonotypes hold roughly 3.3% of the sample. Per the publication, the treatment or condition label means: live attenuated yellow fever vaccine strain. Specimen: CD4+ T cells sorted from PBMCs, collected on the day of the yellow fever booster vaccination. All receptors come from a man aged 18 to 35 who received the YFV17D yellow fever vaccine.

This clonotype was seen a few times. This sequence joins TRBV6-6 and TRBJ1-6; the D is unclear. The CDR3 totals 13 residues. Germline V gene data show CDR1 as MNHNY and CDR2 as SVGAGI (reference sequence). The V and J ends lost 3 bases and 7 bases respectively, with 7 bases between them. CDR3 DNA sequence: TGTGCCAGCAGTTATGGGCAGAATTCACCCCTCCACTTT. Translated, it gives CASSYGQNSPLHF.

This clonotype has a count of ten or more. The gene calls are TRBV7-2 and TRBJ2-7; 11 nucleotides align to TRBD2. CDR1 is SGHTA and CDR2 is FQGNSA in the germline V gene. This CDR3 has 14 amino acids. With V trimmed by 10 bases and J by 3 bases, 8 bases remained unmatched. CDR3 sequence reads: CATKPGTSGYEQYF. The CDR3 DNA reads TGTGCCACCAAACCCGGGACTAGCGGCTACGAGCAGTACTTC.

This CDR3 is CASSEARADNNYGYTF. CDR3 nucleotides: TGTGCCAGCAGTGAAGCTCGGGCCGACAATAACTATGGCTACACCTTC. This sequence joins TRBV2 and TRBJ1-2, with D unclear. Germline loops: CDR1 SNHLY, CDR2 FYNNEI. The CDR3 runs to 16 residues. The V gene lost 0 bases and the J gene lost 1 base, with 12 bases spanning the gap.

The sample holds a few counts of this clonotype. The chain couples TRBV30 to TRBJ1-3; D is uncertain. The CDR3 contains 17 residues. Looked up from germline, CDR1 is GTSNPN and CDR2 is SVGIG (reference sequence). Trimming removed 4 bases at V and 0 bases at J, with 19 bases between. CDR3 DNA sequence: TGTGCCTGGAACCCCCAGGTCTCTTTTCTCTCTGGAAACACCATATATTTT. Its translation: CAWNPQVSFLSGNTIYF.

The table lists this clonotype with a few counts. The rearrangement links TRBV10-3 to TRBJ2-3, with D hard to call. Germline assignment: CDR1 ENHRY and CDR2 SYGVKD. V was cut by 7 bases and J by 2 bases, with 10 bases left in between. This CDR3 contains 13 residues. The CDR3 DNA reads as TGTGCCATCAAGGGCTCTCTCACAGATACGCAGTATTTT. Protein sequence: CAIKGSLTDTQYF.

This clonotype was found many times. The rearrangement uses TRBV10-3 and TRBJ2-5; weak D call: TRBD2 (6 bases). V lost 8 bases and J lost 4, with 11 bases in between. The germline V gene encodes CDR1 ENHRY and CDR2 SYGVKD. The CDR3 sequence is 12 residues long. As DNA, the CDR3 is TGTGCCATCGGGGGAGGTGGAGAGACCCAGTACTTC. This sequence encodes CAIGGGGETQYF.

This clonotype was counted many times. This chain connects TRBV4-2 to TRBJ2-3; weak D call: TRBD1 (7 bases). The CDR3 has 17 residues. Germline CDR1 and CDR2: LGHNA and YNFKEQ. V gave up 6 bases and J gave up 0 bases, with 19 bases separating them. CDR3 DNA: TGTGCCAGCAGATATGGAGGGGGCGAAATAAGCACAGATACGCAGTATTTT. This gives the protein CASRYGGGEISTDTQYF.

This chain links TRBV4-1 with TRBJ2-5, with TRBD1 matching 9 bases. After removal of 1 base from V and 4 bases from J, the junction contained 7 bases not matched to a gene. This CDR3 contains 16 residues. CDR1 and CDR2 from the germline V gene are MGHRA and YSYEKL. Here the CDR3 DNA reads TGCGCCAGCAGCCAAGGCCCCGAGACAGGGGGAGAGACCCAGTACTTC. It specifies CASSQGPETGGETQYF.

The V and J genes are TRBV7-6 and TRBJ2-7, with D possibly matching TRBD1 (6 bases). The CDR3 spans 14 residues. The germline V gene encodes CDR1 SGHVS and CDR2 FNYEAQ. Trimming left V 4 bases short and J 2 bases short, with 12 bases between. In DNA, the CDR3 is TGTGCCAGCAGCTCCGGACAGATACCCTACGAGCAGTACTTC. Translation: CASSSGQIPYEQYF.

The V and J genes are TRBV28 and TRBJ1-4; no clear D gene. In germline, CDR1 is MDHEN, CDR2 SYDVKM. Between the trimmed V and J ends, which lost 2 bases and 8 bases, there was a span of 9 bases. CDR3 size: 13 residues. The CDR3 DNA reads as TGTGCCAGCAGTTTAGGGGTTGAGGAAAAACTGTTTTTT. As protein: CASSLGVEEKLFF.

This clonotype was recorded a few times. This chain links TRBV18 with TRBJ2-7, with D unresolved. V lost 5 bases and J lost 5, with 16 bases in between. Germline V lookup: CDR1 KGHSH, CDR2 LQKENI. The CDR3 covers 14 residues. As DNA, the CDR3 is TGTGCCAGCTCATTTTCGGCGGCGGAAGACGAGCAGTACTTC. This gives the protein CASSFSAAEDEQYF.

This clonotype was found a few times. The V gene is TRBV7-8, the J gene TRBJ1-1; no firm D call. The CDR3 is 13 amino acids. Germline lookup yields CDR1 SGHVS and CDR2 FQNEAQ. With 4 bases removed from V and 7 bases from J, the gap between germline ends came to 13 bases. CDR3 sequence (DNA): TGTGCCAGCAGCTGGCGGGCGAGCGGTGAAGCTTTCTTT. Residues: CASSWRASGEAFF. The full variable domain, its missing parts supplied by reference TRBV7-8 and TRBJ1-1, is GAGVSQSPRYKVAKRGQDVALRCDPISGHVSLFWYQQALGQGPEFLTYFQNEAQLDKSGLPSDRFFAERPEGSVSTLKIQRTQQEDSAVYLCASSWRASGEAFFGQGTRLTVV.

In its sample, this clonotype was seen a few times. The rearrangement uses TRBV7-2 and TRBJ1-6; the D gene is possibly TRBD1 (6 bases). The CDR3 runs to 16 residues. Germline CDR1 reads SGHTA; CDR2 reads FQGNSA. Between the trimmed V and J ends, which lost 4 bases and 10 bases, there was a span of 20 bases. DNA for the CDR3: TGTGCCAGCAGCTCGCTCCTCTCTCGGGGGCGCTCACCCCTCCACTTT. Its protein is CASSSLLSRGRSPLHF.

This clonotype was counted many times. The J gene is TRBJ2-1, the V gene TRBV4-2; 9 bases map to TRBD2. Trimming cost V 0 bases and J 9 bases; bases outside gene matches: 6. This CDR3 region has 15 residues. Looked up from germline, CDR1 is LGHNA and CDR2 is YNFKEQ. The CDR3 is CASSQDERGAREQFF. CDR3 DNA: TGTGCCAGCAGCCAAGATGAGCGGGGGGCGCGTGAGCAGTTCTTC.

The chain uses TRBV6-1 and TRBJ1-1, with no clear D. V lost 0 bases to trimming and J lost 1 base, with 9 bases between them. CDR3 length equals 15 residues. Germline V gives CDR1 MNHNS, CDR2 SASEGT. DNA for the CDR3: TGTGCCAGCAGTGAAGCGTGGACGGCGAACACTGAAGCTTTCTTT. Amino acids: CASSEAWTANTEAFF.

This chain connects TRBV9 to TRBJ2-5, with D unclear. Germline V gene data show CDR1 as SGDLS and CDR2 as YYNGEE. Trimming took off 0 bases at V and 4 bases at J, with 19 bases between the two ends. The CDR3 consists of 17 residues. The CDR3 DNA is TGTGCCAGCAGCGTAGGGTCCTCCGCGAGTGTGGTAGAGACCCAGTACTTC. This sequence encodes CASSVGSSASVVETQYF.

The table lists this clonotype with a few counts. This chain connects TRBV6-5 to TRBJ2-7; TRBD1 matches 7 bases. The CDR3 is made up of 15 amino acids. The V gene's germline CDR1 is MNHEY and CDR2 SVGAGI. With 0 bases clipped from V and 6 bases from J, the junction kept 8 bases outside the gene matches. The CDR3 bases are TGTGCCAGCAGTTACTCCCAAGGCACAGGGGTCGAGCAGTACTTC. This gives the protein CASSYSQGTGVEQYF.

The chain uses TRBV7-9 and TRBJ1-2; D is undetermined. Germline V lookup: CDR1 SEHNR, CDR2 FQNEAQ (reference sequence). Trimming took off 3 bases at V and 1 base at J, with 15 bases between the two ends. The CDR3 totals 16 residues. This chain's CDR3 is CASSFQGRIHNYGYTF. The CDR3 DNA reads TGTGCCAGCAGCTTCCAAGGTCGGATCCATAACTATGGCTACACCTTC. Together with reference TRBV7-9 and TRBJ1-2, the CDR3 gives the full variable domain: DTGVSQNPRHKITKRGQNVTFRCDPISEHNRLYWYRQTLGQGPEFLTYFQNEAQLEKSRLLSDRFSAERPKGSFSTLEIQRTEQGDSAMYLCASSFQGRIHNYGYTFGSGTRLTVV.

This chain uses TRBV6-5 with TRBJ1-6, with D tentatively TRBD1 (5 bases). This CDR3 is 16 amino acids long. V was cut by 0 bases and J by 8 bases, with 14 bases left in between. Germline CDR1 is MNHEY and CDR2 is SVGAGI. The CDR3 region is CASSYSLGVGDSPLHF. Written as DNA, the CDR3 is TGTGCCAGCAGTTACTCACTAGGGGTGGGGGATTCACCCCTCCACTTT.

This clonotype was seen a few times. The junction departs from the called germline gene at one end, perhaps through a read error. The gene calls are TRBV7-6 and TRBJ1-2; no firm D call. The germline gives CDR1 SGHVS, CDR2 FNYEAQ. The CDR3 covers 12 residues. CDR3 residues: CASSAPWSSYAF. DNA of the CDR3: TGTGCCAGCAGCGCCCCCTGGTCGTCCTACGCCTTC.

The chain recombines TRBV18 with TRBJ2-3; D is possibly TRBD2 (6 bases). The CDR3 spans 16 residues. Deletions cut 3 bases from V and 5 bases from J, with 18 bases between. The germline V gene has CDR1 KGHSH and CDR2 LQKENI. CDR3 nucleotide sequence: TGTGCCAGCTCACCCCCCTCCGTGGCGGGGAAAGATACGCAGTATTTT. Its translation: CASSPPSVAGKDTQYF.

On this clonotype: Germline and junction disagree at one end, which may indicate a read error. The chain is built from TRBV7-7 and TRBJ2-1, with D possibly being TRBD1 or TRBD2 (5 bases each). CDR3 length equals 16 residues. Germline-derived CDR1 and CDR2 are SSHAT and FNYEAQ (reference sequence). CDR3 region: CASSPLLRDPVNEQFF. The CDR3 nucleotides are TGTGCTAGCAGCCCCCTTCTCCGGGACCCCGTCAATGAGCAGTTCTTC.

This clonotype was recorded at least ten times. The chain employs TRBV6-5 and TRBJ2-4; D possibly corresponds to TRBD1 (6 bases). The V gene lost 2 bases and the J gene lost 9 bases, with 11 bases spanning the gap. Germline CDR1 is MNHEY and CDR2 is SVGAGI. The CDR3 contains 13 residues. CDR3 nucleotide sequence: TGTGCCAGCAGTTACAACAGGGTGGGCATTCAGTACTTC. It encodes CASSYNRVGIQYF.